These T cell receptor beta chains were read from a single sample in a study of blood T cell repertoires in COVID-19. The table came from immunoSEQ multiplex PCR; TCRdb's copy has only in-frame clones and leaves some out. Of fewer than 300,000 clones listed, over 75% are singletons. Sequencing used PBMCs or T cells enriched from blood (not recorded which). Every receptor here comes from a man between 18 and 29 years old who had recovered from COVID-19. Each CDR3 is given with its conserved first and last residue. Each record gives: V gene, D gene, J gene, clone size, CDR3 DNA, CDR3 protein. A D gene is named only where the DNA matches it firmly. Clone size is not always given. Where it is, it says once, few, many or a class for expanded clones.

TRBV7-9	TRBD1	TRBJ1-1	-	TGTGCCAGCAGCTCCTCAGGGGGTTTTCTTACTGAAGCTTTCTTT	CASSSSGGFLTEAFF
TRBV28	-	TRBJ2-1	-	TGTGCCAGCAGCTTCTCCTACAATGAGCAGTTCTTC	CASSFSYNEQFF
TRBV5-6	-	TRBJ1-2	-	TGTGCCAGCAGCTTGTATAGGTGGGGGCAGCGAGTGTACTATGGCTACACCTTC	CASSLYRWGQRVYYGYTF
TRBV10-3	-	TRBJ1-1	few	TGTGCCACCGTACGACACGCTGAAGCTTTCTTT	CATVRHAEAFF
TRBV7-9	TRBD2	TRBJ2-1	-	TGTGCCAGCCATGGGGCCGGGACTAGCGGTTACAATGAGCAGTTCTTC	CASHGAGTSGYNEQFF
TRBV10-1	-	TRBJ2-3	-	TGCGCCAGCAGCCCCGGGACATCATTCACAGATACGCAGTATTTT	CASSPGTSFTDTQYF
TRBV30	TRBD1	TRBJ1-5	-	TGTGCCTGCACGGGGGACAGTAACAATCAGCCCCAGCATTTT	CACTGDSNNQPQHF
TRBV19	-	TRBJ2-2	-	TGTGCCAGTACGGAGGTTAATAACGCAAACACCGGGGAGCTGTTTTTT	CASTEVNNANTGELFF
TRBV30	-	TRBJ2-2	once	TGTGCCTTCCCAGGAGAGGGCGGGGAGCTGTTTTTT	CAFPGEGGELFF
TRBV6-5	-	TRBJ1-2	-	TGTGCCAGCACCCCCTTAGCCAGGGCCGGCTATGGCTACACCTTC	CASTPLARAGYGYTF
TRBV4-2	TRBD2	TRBJ2-3	-	TGTGCCAGCAGCCCCATGGGATTTGCGGGGGGGCACACAGATACGCAGTATTTT	CASSPMGFAGGHTDTQYF
TRBV24-1	-	TRBJ1-1	-	TGTGCCACCTCTGCGGGTTTAAACACTGAAGCTTTCTTT	CATSAGLNTEAFF
TRBV19	-	TRBJ1-1	-	TGTGCCAGTGGGGGTGGAGGGCGGACTGAAGCTTTCTTT	CASGGGGRTEAFF
TRBV10-1	TRBD1	TRBJ1-1	-	TGCGCCAGCAGTGAGTCGGGACAGGTTTCAGCTTTCTTT	CASSESGQVSAFF
TRBV5-6	TRBD1	TRBJ2-1	-	TGTGCCAGCAGCAAATACTACGACAGGGGGCCTTACAATGAGCAGTTCTTC	CASSKYYDRGPYNEQFF
TRBV7-9	-	TRBJ1-2	-	TGTGCCAGCAGCTTAGGAGGTCATGGCTACACCTTC	CASSLGGHGYTF
TRBV3-1/TRBV3-2	TRBD1	TRBJ2-5	once	TGTGCCAGCAGCCAAGCGACAGGGACCCGGGAGACCCAGTACTTC	CASSQATGTRETQYF
TRBV12-5	-	TRBJ1-5	-	TGTGCTAGTGGTTTGGGGACAGAGTATAGCAATCAGCCCCAGCATTTT	CASGLGTEYSNQPQHF
TRBV7-2	-	TRBJ1-1	-	TGTGCCAGCAGCTTAACTCAGGGAGGAGCTTTCTTT	CASSLTQGGAFF
TRBV5-4	-	TRBJ2-2	-	TGTGCCAGCAGCTCGAGATTCGGGAGTCTAACCACCGGGGAGCTGTTTTTT	CASSSRFGSLTTGELFF
TRBV19	TRBD1	TRBJ2-1	-	TGTGCCAGTAGTATAGTAGGGTACGCAGGGGGCAATGAGCAGTTCTTC	CASSIVGYAGGNEQFF
TRBV4-2	-	TRBJ2-7	-	TGTGCCAGCAGCCAAGAGGAGTGGCTAGCGAGCTCCTACGAGCAGTACTTC	CASSQEEWLASSYEQYF
TRBV27	-	TRBJ1-4	-	TGTGCCAGCAGTTTAATACAGGGCAATGAAAAACTGTTTTTT	CASSLIQGNEKLFF
TRBV19	TRBD2	TRBJ2-2	-	TGTGCCAGTAGTATAGGAGCGGGAGGCACCGGGGAGCTGTTTTTT	CASSIGAGGTGELFF
TRBV30	-	TRBJ1-3	-	TGTGCCTGGAGTGAGGGGAACACCATATATTTT	CAWSEGNTIYF
TRBV4-1	TRBD1	TRBJ1-2	-	TGCGCCAGCAGCCAAGAGGTACAGGGGGCATCTGGCTACACCTTC	CASSQEVQGASGYTF
TRBV12-3/TRBV12-4	TRBD1	TRBJ1-2	-	TGTGCCAGCAGTTTCGGACAGGGGGGAGGCTACACCTTC	CASSFGQGGGYTF
TRBV24-1	TRBD1	TRBJ1-4	-	TGTGCCACCAGTGACGGGACAGCTTTAACGGAAAAACTGTTTTTT	CATSDGTALTEKLFF
TRBV7-2	TRBD2	TRBJ2-4	-	TGTGCCAGCAGCTTTGGACTAGCGGGAGGTAACATTCAGTACTTC	CASSFGLAGGNIQYF
TRBV3-1/TRBV3-2	TRBD1	TRBJ1-2	-	TGTGCCAGCAGCCCTACCGGACAGGGAAACTATGGCTACACCTTC	CASSPTGQGNYGYTF
TRBV19	TRBD2	TRBJ2-3	-	TGTGCCAGTAGAGACGGGGGGGCTGTCGATACGCAGTATTTT	CASRDGGAVDTQYF
TRBV24-1	-	TRBJ2-2	-	TGTGCCACCAGTGATCCTGCGAGGGTCGGGGAGCTGTTTTTT	CATSDPARVGELFF
TRBV4-1	TRBD2	TRBJ2-1	-	TGCGCCAGCAGCCAAGAGGCCGAACTAGCGGAGCTATACAATGAGCAGTTCTTC	CASSQEAELAELYNEQFF
TRBV5-1	TRBD1	TRBJ2-5	few	TGCGCCAGCAGCATGCGGTCCGGGACAGTTCAAGAGACCCAGTACTTC	CASSMRSGTVQETQYF
TRBV28	TRBD1	TRBJ1-2	-	TGTGCCAGCAGCACCTCTACAGGGGGCTATGGCTACACCTTC	CASSTSTGGYGYTF
TRBV5-1	TRBD2	TRBJ2-1	-	TGCGCCAGCAGCTTGATAGCGGGCTACAATGAGCAGTTCTTC	CASSLIAGYNEQFF
TRBV27	TRBD2	TRBJ2-3	once	TGTGCCAGCAGTCCTCGGACTAGCGGGGGGCCCCGTAAAACGCAGTATTTT	CASSPRTSGGPRKTQYF
TRBV7-9	-	TRBJ1-1	-	TGTGCCAGCAGCCCGACAGGTTTGAACACTGAAGCTTTCTTT	CASSPTGLNTEAFF
TRBV24-1	-	TRBJ2-3	-	TGTGCCACCAGTGAGGGCCCGGCCGACACAGATACGCAGTATTTT	CATSEGPADTDTQYF
TRBV11-3	-	TRBJ1-1	-	TGTGCCAGCAGCGCAACTCAGGGCCACCCGTTTGAAGCTTTCTTT	CASSATQGHPFEAFF
TRBV18	-	TRBJ1-4	-	TGTGCCAGCTCACTCGACGTTCAGGATAATGAAAAACTGTTTTTT	CASSLDVQDNEKLFF
TRBV20-1	-	TRBJ2-3	-	TGCAGTGCTTTCAGCGGGCCGCTCCGGTTT	CSAFSGPLRF
TRBV6-5	TRBD1	TRBJ1-6	few	TGTGCCAGCAGCCCGGGACAGGAGAATTCACCCCTCCACTTT	CASSPGQENSPLHF
TRBV5-1	-	TRBJ2-1	few	TGCGCCAGCAGCTTGGTATCCCTTCCAGCCTACAATGAGCAGTTCTTC	CASSLVSLPAYNEQFF
TRBV12-5	-	TRBJ1-1	-	TGTGCTAGTGGTTTGACCCGGGACACTGAAGCTTTCTTT	CASGLTRDTEAFF
TRBV3-1/TRBV3-2	TRBD2	TRBJ2-6	once	TGTGCCAGCAGCCAGTCTGCTAGCGGGTCGGCCGGGGCCAACGTCCTGACTTTC	CASSQSASGSAGANVLTF
TRBV5-1	TRBD1	TRBJ1-6	-	TGCGCCAGCAGCTTGGGACAGGGTAGGATTTCACCCCTCCACTTT	CASSLGQGRISPLHF
TRBV5-1	-	TRBJ2-3	-	TGCGCCAGCAGGGAGGGTCAGGGAACAGATACGCAGTATTTT	CASREGQGTDTQYF
TRBV5-6	TRBD2	TRBJ2-2	-	TGTGCCAGCAGCCTCGTGGCGGGAGGAAGGGGGGAGCTGTTTTTT	CASSLVAGGRGELFF
TRBV6-5	-	TRBJ1-3	-	TGTGCCAGCAGTTACTCGAGGTGGATCTCTGGAAACACCATATATTTT	CASSYSRWISGNTIYF
TRBV6-5	TRBD1	TRBJ1-6	once	TGTGCCAGCAGATCGGGACAGGGAAATTCACCCCTCCACTTT	CASRSGQGNSPLHF
TRBV2	TRBD2	TRBJ2-5	-	TGTGCCAGCAGTGGGACTAGCGGTGAAGAGACCCAGTACTTC	CASSGTSGEETQYF
TRBV23-1	-	TRBJ1-4	-	TGCGCCAGCAGTCAATCGCCCAGGGGCCGAAAACTGTTTTTT	CASSQSPRGRKLFF
TRBV4-1	-	TRBJ1-5	once	TGCGCCAGCAGCCAAGCGCTAGTCGGTCAGCCCCAGCATTTT	CASSQALVGQPQHF
TRBV6-1	-	TRBJ2-2	-	TGTGCCAGCAGTGACCTAGCAACCGGGGAGCTGTTTTTT	CASSDLATGELFF